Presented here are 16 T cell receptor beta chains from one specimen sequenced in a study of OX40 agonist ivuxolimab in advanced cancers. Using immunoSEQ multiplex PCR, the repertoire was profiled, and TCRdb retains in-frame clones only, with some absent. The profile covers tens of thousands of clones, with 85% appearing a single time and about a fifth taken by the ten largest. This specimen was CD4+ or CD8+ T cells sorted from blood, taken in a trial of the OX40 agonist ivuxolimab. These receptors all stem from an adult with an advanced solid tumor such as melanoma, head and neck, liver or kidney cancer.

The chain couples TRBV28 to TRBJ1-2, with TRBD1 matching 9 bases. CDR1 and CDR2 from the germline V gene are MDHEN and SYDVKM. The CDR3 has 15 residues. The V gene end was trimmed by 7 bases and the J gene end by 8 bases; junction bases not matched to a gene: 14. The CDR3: CASNYGTGRIRGYTF. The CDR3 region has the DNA TGTGCCAGCAACTACGGGACAGGGCGCATCCGCGGCTACACCTTC.

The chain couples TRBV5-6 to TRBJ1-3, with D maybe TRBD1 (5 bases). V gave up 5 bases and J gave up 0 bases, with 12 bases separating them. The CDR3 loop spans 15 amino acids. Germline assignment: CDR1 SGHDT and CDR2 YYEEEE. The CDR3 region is CASRSDSYSGNTIYF. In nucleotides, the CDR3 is TGTGCCAGCAGGTCAGACAGCTACTCTGGAAACACCATATATTTT.

In DNA form, the CDR3 reads TGTGCCAGCAGTCCCCTTGGGACACCCCTCCACTTT. Translated, it gives CASSPLGTPLHF. The rearrangement joins TRBV28 to TRBJ1-6; D gene ambiguous. Trimming took 5 bases from V and 11 from J, leaving 10 bases between them. The CDR3 is 12 amino acids. The germline V gene has CDR1 MDHEN and CDR2 SYDVKM.

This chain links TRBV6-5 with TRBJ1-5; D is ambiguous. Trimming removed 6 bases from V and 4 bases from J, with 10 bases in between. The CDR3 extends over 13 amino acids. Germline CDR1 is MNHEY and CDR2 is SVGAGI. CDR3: CASSSIMNQPQHF. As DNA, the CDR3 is TGTGCCAGCAGCTCAATCATGAATCAGCCCCAGCATTTT.

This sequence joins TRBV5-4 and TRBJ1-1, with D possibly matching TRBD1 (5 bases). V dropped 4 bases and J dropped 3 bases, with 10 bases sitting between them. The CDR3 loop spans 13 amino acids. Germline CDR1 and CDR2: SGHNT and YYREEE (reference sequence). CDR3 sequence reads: CASSLAGYTEAFF. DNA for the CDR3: TGTGCCAGCAGCCTGGCAGGGTACACTGAAGCTTTCTTT.

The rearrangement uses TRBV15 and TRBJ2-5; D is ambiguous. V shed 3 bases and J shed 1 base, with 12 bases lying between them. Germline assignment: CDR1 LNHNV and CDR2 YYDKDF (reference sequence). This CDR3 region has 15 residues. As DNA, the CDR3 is TGTGCCACCAGCAGTGGTGGGCAGATCCAAGAGACCCAGTACTTC. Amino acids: CATSSGGQIQETQYF.

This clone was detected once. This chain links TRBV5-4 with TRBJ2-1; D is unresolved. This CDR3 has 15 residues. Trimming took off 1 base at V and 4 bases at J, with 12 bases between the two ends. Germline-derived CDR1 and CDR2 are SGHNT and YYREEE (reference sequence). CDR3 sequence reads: CASSLNAPDYNEQFF. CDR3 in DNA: TGTGCCAGCAGCTTGAACGCCCCGGATTACAATGAGCAGTTCTTC.

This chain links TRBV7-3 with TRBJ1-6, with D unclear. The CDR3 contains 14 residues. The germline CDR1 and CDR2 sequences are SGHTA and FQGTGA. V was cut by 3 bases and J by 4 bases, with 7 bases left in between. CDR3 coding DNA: TGTGCCAGCAGCTTGAATAGTTATAATTCACCCCTCCACTTT. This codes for CASSLNSYNSPLHF.

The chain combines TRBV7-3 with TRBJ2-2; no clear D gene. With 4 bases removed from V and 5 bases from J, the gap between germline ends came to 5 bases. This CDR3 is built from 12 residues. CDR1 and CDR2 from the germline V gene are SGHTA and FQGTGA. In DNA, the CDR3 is TGTGCCAGCAGCTGGATAACCGGGGAGCTGTTTTTT. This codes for CASSWITGELFF.

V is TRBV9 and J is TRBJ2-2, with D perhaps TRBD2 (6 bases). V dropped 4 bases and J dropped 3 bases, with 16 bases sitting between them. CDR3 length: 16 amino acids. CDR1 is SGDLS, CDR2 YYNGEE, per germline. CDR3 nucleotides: TGTGCCAGCAGCCCCCCGGAGGGGTGGGACACCGGGGAGCTGTTTTTT. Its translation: CASSPPEGWDTGELFF.

The CDR3 bases are TGTGCCAGCAGCTTAGTTGAACGCGCGGGAACCGGGGAGCTGTTTTTT. This translates into CASSLVERAGTGELFF. The V call is TRBV7-9, the J call TRBJ2-2; D might be TRBD2 (6 bases). This CDR3 has 16 residues. The V end was cut by 1 base, the J end by 5 bases, with 14 bases between. Germline CDR1 reads SEHNR; CDR2 reads FQNEAQ (reference sequence).

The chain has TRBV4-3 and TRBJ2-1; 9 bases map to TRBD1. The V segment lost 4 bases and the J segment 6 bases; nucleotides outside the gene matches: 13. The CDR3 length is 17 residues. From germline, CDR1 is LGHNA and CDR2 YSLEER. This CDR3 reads CASSLTWGTGLTNEQFF. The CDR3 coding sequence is TGCGCCAGCAGCCTCACCTGGGGGACAGGGTTAACCAATGAGCAGTTCTTC.

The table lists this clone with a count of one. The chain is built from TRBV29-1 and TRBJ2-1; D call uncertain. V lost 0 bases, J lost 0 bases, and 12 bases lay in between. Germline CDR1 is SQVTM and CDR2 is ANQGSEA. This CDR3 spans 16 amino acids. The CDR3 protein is CSVEDLALSSYNEQFF. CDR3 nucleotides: TGCAGCGTTGAAGATCTGGCTCTTAGCTCCTACAATGAGCAGTTCTTC.

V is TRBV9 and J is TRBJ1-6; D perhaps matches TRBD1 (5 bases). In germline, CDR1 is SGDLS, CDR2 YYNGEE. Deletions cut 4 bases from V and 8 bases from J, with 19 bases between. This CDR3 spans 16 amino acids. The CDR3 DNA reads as TGTGCCAGCAGCTTAAGGGGAGGGGCCGACTATTCACCCCTCCACTTT. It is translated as CASSLRGGADYSPLHF.

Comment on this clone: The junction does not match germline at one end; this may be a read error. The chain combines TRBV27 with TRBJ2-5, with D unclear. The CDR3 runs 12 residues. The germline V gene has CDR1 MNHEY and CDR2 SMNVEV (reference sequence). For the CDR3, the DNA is TGTGCCAGCGGAGAGACCCAAGGGACCCAGTACTTC. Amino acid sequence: CASGETQGTQYF.

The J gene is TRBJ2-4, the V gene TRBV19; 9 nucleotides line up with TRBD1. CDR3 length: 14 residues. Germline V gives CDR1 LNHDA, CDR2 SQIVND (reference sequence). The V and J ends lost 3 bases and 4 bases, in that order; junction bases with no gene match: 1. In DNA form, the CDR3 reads TGTGCCAGTAGTATCGGACAGGGGAAAAACATTCAGTACTTC. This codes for CASSIGQGKNIQYF.